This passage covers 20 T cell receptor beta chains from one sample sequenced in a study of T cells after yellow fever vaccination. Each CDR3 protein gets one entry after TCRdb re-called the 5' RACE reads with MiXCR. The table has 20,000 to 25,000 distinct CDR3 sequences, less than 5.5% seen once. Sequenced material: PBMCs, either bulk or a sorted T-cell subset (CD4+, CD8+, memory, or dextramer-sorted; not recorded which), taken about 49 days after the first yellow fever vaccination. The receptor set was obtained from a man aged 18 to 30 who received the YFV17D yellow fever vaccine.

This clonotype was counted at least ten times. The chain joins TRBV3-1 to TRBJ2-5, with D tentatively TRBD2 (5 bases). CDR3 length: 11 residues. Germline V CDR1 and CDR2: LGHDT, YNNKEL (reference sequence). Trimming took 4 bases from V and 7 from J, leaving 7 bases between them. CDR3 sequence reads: CASSLRGTQYF. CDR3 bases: TGTGCCAGCAGCCTCCGGGGGACCCAGTACTTC.

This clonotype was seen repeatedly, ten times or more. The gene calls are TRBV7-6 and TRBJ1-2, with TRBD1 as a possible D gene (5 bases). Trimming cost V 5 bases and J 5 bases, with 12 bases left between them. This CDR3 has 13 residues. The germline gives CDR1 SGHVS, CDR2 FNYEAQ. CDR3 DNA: TGTGCCAGCAGCCCGGGGGGGACGTATGGCTACACCTTC. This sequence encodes CASSPGGTYGYTF.

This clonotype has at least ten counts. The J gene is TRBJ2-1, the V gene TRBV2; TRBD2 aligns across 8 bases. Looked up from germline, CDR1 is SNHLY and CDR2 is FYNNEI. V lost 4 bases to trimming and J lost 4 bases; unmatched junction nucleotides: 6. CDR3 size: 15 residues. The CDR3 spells CASSATAGVYNEQFF. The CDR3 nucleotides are TGTGCCAGCAGTGCCACAGCGGGGGTATACAATGAGCAGTTCTTC.

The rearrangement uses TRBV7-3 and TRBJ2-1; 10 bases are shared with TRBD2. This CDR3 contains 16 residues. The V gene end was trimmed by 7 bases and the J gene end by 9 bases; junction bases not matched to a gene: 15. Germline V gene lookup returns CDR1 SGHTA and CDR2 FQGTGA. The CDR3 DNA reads TGTGCCAGCAAGCCCACCGGGACTAGCGTTGTGGGTGAGCAGTTCTTC. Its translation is CASKPTGTSVVGEQFF.

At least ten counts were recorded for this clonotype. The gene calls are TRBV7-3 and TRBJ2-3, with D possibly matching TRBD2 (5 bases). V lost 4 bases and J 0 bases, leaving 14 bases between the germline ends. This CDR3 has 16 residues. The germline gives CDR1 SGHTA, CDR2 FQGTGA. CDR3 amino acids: CASSSTRATSTDTQYF. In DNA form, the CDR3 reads TGTGCCAGCAGCTCCACTAGGGCTACTAGCACAGATACGCAGTATTTT.

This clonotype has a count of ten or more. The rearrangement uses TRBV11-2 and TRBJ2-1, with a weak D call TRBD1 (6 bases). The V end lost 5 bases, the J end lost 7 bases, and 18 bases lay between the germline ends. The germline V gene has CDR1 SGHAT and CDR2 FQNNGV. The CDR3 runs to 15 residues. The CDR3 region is CASSPRQVVGNEQFF. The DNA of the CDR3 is TGTGCCAGCAGCCCGCGACAGGTAGTGGGAAATGAGCAGTTCTTC.

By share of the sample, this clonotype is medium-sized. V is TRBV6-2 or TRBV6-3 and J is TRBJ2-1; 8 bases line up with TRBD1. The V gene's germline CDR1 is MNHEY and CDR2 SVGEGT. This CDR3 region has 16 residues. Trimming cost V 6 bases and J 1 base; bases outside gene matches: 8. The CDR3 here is CASRTYRGESYNEQFF. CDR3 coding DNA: TGTGCCAGCAGAACCTACAGGGGGGAATCCTACAATGAGCAGTTCTTC.

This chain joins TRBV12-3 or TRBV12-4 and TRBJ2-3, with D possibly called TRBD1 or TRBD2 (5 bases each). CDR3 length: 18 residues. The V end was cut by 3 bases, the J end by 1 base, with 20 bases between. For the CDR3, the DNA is TGTGCCAGCAGTTTTGTGCAGGCGGGCCGGGGACGCACAGATACGCAGTATTTT. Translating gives CASSFVQAGRGRTDTQYF.

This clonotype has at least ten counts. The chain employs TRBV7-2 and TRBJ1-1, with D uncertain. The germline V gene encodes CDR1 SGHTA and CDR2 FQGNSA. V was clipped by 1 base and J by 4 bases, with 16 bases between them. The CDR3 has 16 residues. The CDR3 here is CASSLEGLGVRTEAFF. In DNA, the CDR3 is TGTGCCAGCAGCTTAGAGGGCTTAGGCGTCCGCACTGAAGCTTTCTTT.

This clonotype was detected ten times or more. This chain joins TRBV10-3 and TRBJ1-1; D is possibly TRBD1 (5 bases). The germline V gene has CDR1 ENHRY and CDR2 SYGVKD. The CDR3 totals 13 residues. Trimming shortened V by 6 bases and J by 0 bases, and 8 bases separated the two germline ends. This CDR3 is CAIRRGLNTEAFF. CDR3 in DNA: TGTGCCATCAGGCGGGGACTGAACACTGAAGCTTTCTTT.

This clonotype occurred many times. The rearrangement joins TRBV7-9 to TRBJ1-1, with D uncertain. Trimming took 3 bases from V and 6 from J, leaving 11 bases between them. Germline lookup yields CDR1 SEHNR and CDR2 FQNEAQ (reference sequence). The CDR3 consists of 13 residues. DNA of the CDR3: TGTGCCAGCAGCTTCGCCAACGGACCTGAAGCTTTCTTT. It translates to CASSFANGPEAFF.

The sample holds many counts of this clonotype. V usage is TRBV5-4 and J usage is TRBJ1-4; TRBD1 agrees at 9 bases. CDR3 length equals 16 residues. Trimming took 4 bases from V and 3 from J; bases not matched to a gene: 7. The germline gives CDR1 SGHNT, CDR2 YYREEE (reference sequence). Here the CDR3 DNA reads TGTGCCAGCAGCACACAGGGGGCGGGAGCTAATGAAAAACTGTTTTTT. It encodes CASSTQGAGANEKLFF.

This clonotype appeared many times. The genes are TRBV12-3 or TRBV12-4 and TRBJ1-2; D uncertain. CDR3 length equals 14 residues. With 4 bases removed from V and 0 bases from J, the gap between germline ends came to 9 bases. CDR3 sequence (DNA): TGTGCCAGCAGTTCTCACAGCTCTAACTATGGCTACACCTTC. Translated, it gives CASSSHSSNYGYTF.

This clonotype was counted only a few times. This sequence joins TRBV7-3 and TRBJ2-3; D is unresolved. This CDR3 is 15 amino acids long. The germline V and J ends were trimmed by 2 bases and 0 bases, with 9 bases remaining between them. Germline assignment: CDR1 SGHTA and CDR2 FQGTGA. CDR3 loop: CASSLGVGSTDTQYF. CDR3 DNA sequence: TGTGCCAGCAGCTTAGGGGTGGGGAGCACAGATACGCAGTATTTT.

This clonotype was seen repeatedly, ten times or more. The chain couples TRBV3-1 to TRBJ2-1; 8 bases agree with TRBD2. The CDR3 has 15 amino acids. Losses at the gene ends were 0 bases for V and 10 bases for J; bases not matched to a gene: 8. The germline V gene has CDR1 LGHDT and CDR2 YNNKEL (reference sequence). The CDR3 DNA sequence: TGTGCCAGCAGCCAAGATGCCGGGGGGGCCCCCGAGCAGTTCTTC. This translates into CASSQDAGGAPEQFF.

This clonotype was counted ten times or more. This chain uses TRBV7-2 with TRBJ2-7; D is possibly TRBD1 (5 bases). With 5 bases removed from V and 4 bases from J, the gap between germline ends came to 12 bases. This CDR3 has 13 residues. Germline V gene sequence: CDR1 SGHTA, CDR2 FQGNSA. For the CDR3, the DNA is TGTGCCAGCAGCGCCCAGGGTGGTTACGAGCAGTACTTC. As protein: CASSAQGGYEQYF.

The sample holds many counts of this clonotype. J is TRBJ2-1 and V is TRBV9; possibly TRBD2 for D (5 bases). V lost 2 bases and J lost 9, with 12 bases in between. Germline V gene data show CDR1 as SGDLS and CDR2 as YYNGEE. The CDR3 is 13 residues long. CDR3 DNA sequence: TGTGCCAGCAGCGTGACTACTAGTTCTGAGCAGTTCTTC. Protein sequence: CASSVTTSSEQFF.

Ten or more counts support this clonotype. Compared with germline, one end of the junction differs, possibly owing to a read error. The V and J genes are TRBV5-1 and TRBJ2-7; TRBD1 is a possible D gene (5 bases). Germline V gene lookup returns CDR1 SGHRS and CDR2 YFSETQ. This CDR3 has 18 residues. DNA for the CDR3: TGCGCCAGCAGCATGGGTCTCTGGGGCGAGCTAGTCTCCGACGAGCAGTACTTC. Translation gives CASSMGLWGELVSDEQYF. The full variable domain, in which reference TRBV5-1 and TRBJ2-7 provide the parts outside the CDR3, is KAGVTQTPRYLIKTRGQQVTLSCSPISGHRSVSWYQQTPGQGLQFLFEYFSETQRNKGNFPGRFSGRQFSNSRSEMNVSTLELGDSALYLCASSMGLWGELVSDEQYFGPGTRLTVT.

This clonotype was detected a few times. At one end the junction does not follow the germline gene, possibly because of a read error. In DNA, the CDR3 is TGTGTCAGCAGCTCCTGGGAGACCCAGTACTTC. Translating gives CVSSSWETQYF. The rearrangement joins TRBV7-2 to TRBJ2-5; no definite D call. Germline V gene lookup returns CDR1 SGHTA and CDR2 FQGNSA. This CDR3 spans 11 amino acids.

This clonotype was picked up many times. The chain's CDR3 is CASSESNRGSTGELFF. The CDR3 nucleotides are TGTGCCAGCAGTGAATCCAACCGGGGGTCCACCGGGGAGCTGTTTTTT. This chain uses TRBV25-1 with TRBJ2-2, with TRBD2 as a possible D gene (6 bases). The ends were cut back, 1 base at V and 4 bases at J, with 13 bases in the middle. The germline V gene has CDR1 MGHDK and CDR2 SYGVNS. The CDR3 extends over 16 amino acids.